One sample yielded the 12 T cell receptor beta chains listed below, sequenced in a study of T cells in Graves' hyperthyroidism and ophthalmopathy. It was RNA transcripts that yielded the amplified TCR beta CDR3 regions. Carried out on the TCR CDR3, a first-round RT-PCR used the HTBI primer set. A single record per CDR3 protein comes from TCRdb applying MiXCR to the multiplex PCR reads. The sample comprises a few hundred thousand distinct CDR3 sequences, less than 20% of which are singletons, and under 8% rests with the top ten. The specimen was blood. These receptors were collected from a woman aged 25 to 39 with Graves' hyperthyroidism.

The gene calls are TRBV20-1 and TRBJ2-1; no clear D. V lost 0 bases, J lost 0 bases, and 15 bases lay in between. The CDR3 has 17 amino acids. Germline loops: CDR1 DFQATT, CDR2 SNEGSKA (reference sequence). In DNA form, the CDR3 reads TGCAGTGCTAGAGATCCTTTAGATGCTAGCTCCTACAATGAGCAGTTCTTC. This encodes CSARDPLDASSYNEQFF.

With respect to this clonotype: Since a much larger clone is just one base distant, this may be a read error. This CDR3 fails to terminate in the conserved phenylalanine or tryptophan, so it likely reflects a read error. This chain connects TRBV11-1 to TRBJ2-7; TRBD1 aligns across 10 bases. Germline loops: CDR1 SGHAT, CDR2 FQDESV (reference sequence). This CDR3 contains 15 residues. The V gene end was trimmed by 4 bases and the J gene end by 5 bases; junction bases not matched to a gene: 8. Here the CDR3 reads CASSSDRGRSDEQYS. CDR3 DNA sequence: TGTGCCAGCAGCTCAGACAGGGGGCGCTCAGACGAGCAGTACTCC.

Only a few counts were recorded for this clonotype. This chain connects TRBV6-1 to TRBJ1-4; TRBD1 is a possible D gene (6 bases). Germline values: CDR1 MNHNS, CDR2 SASEGT. The CDR3 contains 14 residues. The V gene lost 6 bases and the J gene lost 3 bases, with 11 bases spanning the gap. The CDR3 spells CASRPQGANEKLFF. CDR3 nucleotides: TGTGCCAGCAGACCACAGGGAGCTAATGAAAAACTGTTTTTT.

This clonotype appeared a few times. The chain employs TRBV29-1 and TRBJ2-1; no clear D gene. This CDR3 is built from 11 residues. Germline-derived CDR1 and CDR2 are SQVTM and ANQGSEA. With 7 bases removed from V and 8 bases from J, the gap between germline ends came to 12 bases. This CDR3 reads CSAADTDEQFF. The CDR3 DNA is TGCAGCGCCGCAGATACCGATGAGCAGTTCTTC.

The rearrangement uses TRBV6-1 and TRBJ1-1, with TRBD1 matching 9 bases. The CDR3 extends over 13 amino acids. V lost 3 bases, J lost 11 bases, and 7 bases stayed unmatched. Germline V lookup: CDR1 MNHNS, CDR2 SASEGT. CDR3 nucleotides: TGTGCCAGCAGTGAGGGACAGGGTTCTTATGCTTTCTTT. Protein: CASSEGQGSYAFF.

This clonotype was recorded many times. The rearrangement joins TRBV28 to TRBJ1-3; D is undetermined. In germline, CDR1 is MDHEN, CDR2 SYDVKM. Trimming took off 2 bases at V and 2 bases at J, with 4 bases between the two ends. The CDR3 spans 13 residues. As DNA, the CDR3 is TGTGCCAGCAGTTTAGACGCTGGAAACACCATATATTTT. Its protein product is CASSLDAGNTIYF.

This clonotype was recorded many times. The genes are TRBV7-8 and TRBJ2-5; 8 nucleotides align to TRBD2. The CDR3 is made up of 13 amino acids. The ends lost 4 bases at V and 4 bases at J; junction bases unmatched: 2. CDR1 and CDR2 from the germline V gene are SGHVS and FQNEAQ. The CDR3 reads CASSWGLVETQYF. CDR3 DNA sequence: TGTGCCAGCAGCTGGGGACTAGTAGAGACCCAGTACTTC. Together with reference TRBV7-8 and TRBJ2-5, the CDR3 gives the full variable domain: GAGVSQSPRYKVAKRGQDVALRCDPISGHVSLFWYQQALGQGPEFLTYFQNEAQLDKSGLPSDRFFAERPEGSVSTLKIQRTQQEDSAVYLCASSWGLVETQYFGPGTRLLVL.

J is TRBJ1-1 and V is TRBV14; D is perhaps TRBD1 (6 bases). V was pared by 4 bases and J by 5 bases, with 20 bases between. The germline gives CDR1 SGHDN, CDR2 FVKESK. The CDR3 covers 16 residues. In DNA form, the CDR3 reads TGTGCCAGCAGCCGAATAAAGGGGGATTCGTGGACTGAAGCTTTCTTT. It is translated as CASSRIKGDSWTEAFF.

This clonotype appeared many times. The CDR3 region has the DNA TGCGCCAGCAGCTTGGGGGCCGGCCCTAGCACAGATACGCAGTATTTT. This gives the protein CASSLGAGPSTDTQYF. V is TRBV5-1 and J is TRBJ2-3; unclear D gene. Trimming removed 0 bases from V and 0 bases from J, with 11 bases in between. Germline V gene sequence: CDR1 SGHRS, CDR2 YFSETQ. The CDR3 runs to 16 residues.

This clonotype was counted at least ten times. This chain uses TRBV5-1 with TRBJ2-3, with TRBD2 matching over 12 bases. The CDR3 is 18 residues long. V was pared by 5 bases and J by 0 bases, with 10 bases of the junction left unmatched. CDR1 is SGHRS and CDR2 is YFSETQ in the germline V gene. For the CDR3, the DNA is TGCGCCAGCAGGCTGTTTTCCGGGACTAGCGGGAGCACAGATACGCAGTATTTT. This encodes CASRLFSGTSGSTDTQYF.

This clonotype was observed at least ten times. The gene calls are TRBV10-2 and TRBJ2-1; 12 bases are a match to TRBD2. Germline loops: CDR1 WSHSY, CDR2 SAAADI. The V segment lost 5 bases and the J segment 0 bases; nucleotides outside the gene matches: 14. The CDR3 is made up of 20 amino acids. The CDR3 DNA reads as TGCGCCAGCAGTCCCCTCTCCCTGACTAGCGGGAGCATCTCCTACAATGAGCAGTTCTTC. Its translation: CASSPLSLTSGSISYNEQFF.

This clonotype was counted ten times or more. The gene calls are TRBV20-1 and TRBJ2-1; weak D call: TRBD1 (5 bases). The V end lost 3 bases, the J end lost 0 bases, and 9 bases lay between the germline ends. There are 14 residues in the CDR3. Germline V gene sequence: CDR1 DFQATT, CDR2 SNEGSKA (reference sequence). The CDR3 nucleotides are TGCAGTGCTAGTGGGGCGAGCTCCTACAATGAGCAGTTCTTC. Residues: CSASGASSYNEQFF.